This T cell receptor beta chain is from a study of T cell repertoires in cytomegalovirus infection. Study details: CMV infection together with matching HLA type was indicated by public TCR beta signatures. Study-level points and caveats: Public TCR beta family frequency separated CMV-and-HLA carriers, including in an independent cohort. Across the ex vivo response, the dominant clonotypes were HLA-C-restricted CMV-specific TCR beta clonotypes.

The germline CDR1 and CDR2 sequences are MDHEN and SYDVKM. V dropped 11 bases and J dropped 2 bases, with 17 bases sitting between them. This CDR3 contains 14 residues. TCRdb itself ran the reads through MiXCR, one entry per CDR3 protein. The sample consists of approximately 250,000 distinct CDR3 sequences, approximately 9.1% of them appearing once. This clonotype appeared many times. Its target is not known. The sequencing input was PBMCs. The V and J genes are TRBV28 and TRBJ2-3, with TRBD2 as a possible D gene (6 bases). This TCR came from a human donor in good health (CMV status not recorded). Some clones in this sample may be carry-over from other donors' samples. In DNA form, the CDR3 reads TGTGCCTCGGTACGGGGCGGGGTCACAGATACGCAGTATTTT. Translated: CASVRGGVTDTQYF.